What follows is one TCR beta chain and its context. The CDR3 runs 13 residues. With V trimmed by 1 base and J by 3 bases, 1 base remained unmatched. Per the germline V gene, CDR1 is SGHKS and CDR2 is YYEKEE (reference sequence). Source study methods: Amplification of reference gene primers provided the estimated nucleated cell counts. TCRdb keeps only in-frame clones here, not all; method: immunoSEQ multiplex PCR. The V and J calls and clone size are taken from that table; D and trimming were inferred from the DNA. The top ten hold over 9.5% of the sample, which has roughly 41,000 clones, just under 75% seen once. These data come from a study of blood T cell repertoires in COVID-19. The overall study: PBMCs, B-cell-depleted T cells, or T cells were the source of the cDNA or gDNA that made up the material.

The clonotype was recovered from a man between 65 and 85 years old with COVID-19, enrolled during active disease. This chain links TRBV5-5 with TRBJ2-7, with 7 bases matching TRBD1. Sequenced material: peripheral blood. In DNA form, the CDR3 reads TGTGCCAGCAGCTTGAACAGGGGCTACGAGCAGTACTTC. It encodes CASSLNRGYEQYF.